The table lists the clone carrying this T cell receptor (beta chain) with a few counts. The sample comes from a study of cytotoxic CD8 clonotypes in ibrutinib-treated CLL. Deletions cut 5 bases from V and 3 bases from J, with 17 bases between. The CDR3 has 15 amino acids. Germline V gives CDR1 SEHNR, CDR2 FQNEAQ (reference sequence). Using immunoSEQ multiplex PCR, the repertoire was profiled, and TCRdb retains in-frame clones only, with some absent. The sample consists of about 50,000 clones, about three fifths of them appearing once. The rearrangement uses TRBV7-9 and TRBJ2-7; maybe TRBD1 (5 bases). The receptor's source is a human donor with chronic lymphocytic leukemia. The source was PBMCs, collected after 24 months of ibrutinib treatment. CDR3 coding DNA: TGTGCCAGCAGCCTAGGCCAGGGTGGGGTCTACGAGCAGTACTTC. Residues: CASSLGQGGVYEQYF. The full variable domain, with the rest looked up from reference TRBV7-9 and TRBJ2-7, is DTGVSQNPRHKITKRGQNVTFRCDPISEHNRLYWYRQTLGQGPEFLTYFQNEAQLEKSRLLSDRFSAERPKGSFSTLEIQRTEQGDSAMYLCASSLGQGGVYEQYFGPGTRLTVT.